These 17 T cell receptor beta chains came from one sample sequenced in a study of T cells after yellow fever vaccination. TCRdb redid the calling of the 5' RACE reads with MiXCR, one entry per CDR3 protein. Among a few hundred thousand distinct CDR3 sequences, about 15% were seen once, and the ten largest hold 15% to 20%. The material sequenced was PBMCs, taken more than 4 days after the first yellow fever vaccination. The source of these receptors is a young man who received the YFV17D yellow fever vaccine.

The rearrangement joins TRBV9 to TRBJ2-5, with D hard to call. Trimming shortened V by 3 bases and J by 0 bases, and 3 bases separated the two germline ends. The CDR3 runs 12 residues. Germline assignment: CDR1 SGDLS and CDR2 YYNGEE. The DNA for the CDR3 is TGTGCCAGCAGCGCCGACCAAGAGACCCAGTACTTC. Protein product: CASSADQETQYF.

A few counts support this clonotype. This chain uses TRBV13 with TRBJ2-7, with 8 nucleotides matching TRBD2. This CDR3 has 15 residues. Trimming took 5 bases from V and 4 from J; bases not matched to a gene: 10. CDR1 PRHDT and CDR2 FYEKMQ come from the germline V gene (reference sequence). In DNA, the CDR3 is TGTGCCAGCAGCCAGAGCGGGGGACTGGGGTACGAGCAGTACTTC. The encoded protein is CASSQSGGLGYEQYF. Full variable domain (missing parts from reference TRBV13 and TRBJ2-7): AAGVIQSPRHLIKEKRETATLKCYPIPRHDTVYWYQQGPGQDPQFLISFYEKMQSDKGSIPDRFSAQQFSDYHSELNMSSLELGDSALYFCASSQSGGLGYEQYFGPGTRLTVT.

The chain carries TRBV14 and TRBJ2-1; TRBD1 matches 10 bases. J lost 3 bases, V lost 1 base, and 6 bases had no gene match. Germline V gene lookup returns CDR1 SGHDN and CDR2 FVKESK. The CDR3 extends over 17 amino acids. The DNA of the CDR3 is TGTGCCAGCAGCCAAGCCCGGGGGACAGGGGTCTACAATGAGCAGTTCTTC. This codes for CASSQARGTGVYNEQFF.

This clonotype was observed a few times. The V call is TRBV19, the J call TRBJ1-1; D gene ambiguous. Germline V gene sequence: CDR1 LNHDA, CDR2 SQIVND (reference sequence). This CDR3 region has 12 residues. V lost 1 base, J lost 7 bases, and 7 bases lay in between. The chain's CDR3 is CASSIGVVEAFF. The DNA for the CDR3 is TGTGCCAGTAGTATAGGGGTGGTTGAAGCTTTCTTT.

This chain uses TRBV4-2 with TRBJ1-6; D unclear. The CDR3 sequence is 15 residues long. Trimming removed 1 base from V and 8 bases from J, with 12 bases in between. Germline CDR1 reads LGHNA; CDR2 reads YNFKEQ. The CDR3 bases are TGTGCCAGCAGCCAAGGTCCAGGCAAAGATTCACCCCTCCACTTT. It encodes CASSQGPGKDSPLHF.

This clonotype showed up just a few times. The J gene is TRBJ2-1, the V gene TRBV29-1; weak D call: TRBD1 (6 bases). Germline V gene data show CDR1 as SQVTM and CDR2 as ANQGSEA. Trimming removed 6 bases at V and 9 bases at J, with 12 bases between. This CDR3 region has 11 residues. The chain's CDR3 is CSVNRVGEQFF. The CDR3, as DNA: TGCAGCGTGAACAGGGTTGGTGAGCAGTTCTTC.

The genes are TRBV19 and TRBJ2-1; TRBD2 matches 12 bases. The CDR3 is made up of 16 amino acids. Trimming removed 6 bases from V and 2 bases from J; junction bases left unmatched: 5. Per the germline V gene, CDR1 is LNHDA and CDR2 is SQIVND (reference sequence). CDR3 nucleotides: TGTGCCAGTAGGCCTAGCGGGGGGGCCCCCTACAATGAGCAGTTCTTC. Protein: CASRPSGGAPYNEQFF.

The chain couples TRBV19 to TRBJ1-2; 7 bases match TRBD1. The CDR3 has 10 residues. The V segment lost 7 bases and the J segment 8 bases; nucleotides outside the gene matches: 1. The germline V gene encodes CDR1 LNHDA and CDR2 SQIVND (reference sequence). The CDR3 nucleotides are TGTGCCAGTAAGGGGGCAGGCTACACCTTC. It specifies CASKGAGYTF.

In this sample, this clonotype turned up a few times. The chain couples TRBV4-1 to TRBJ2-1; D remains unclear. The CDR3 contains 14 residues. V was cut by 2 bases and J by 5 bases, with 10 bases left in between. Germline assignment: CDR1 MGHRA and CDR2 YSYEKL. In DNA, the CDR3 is TGCGCCAGCAGCCAACCTGTTGGGGACAATGAGCAGTTCTTC. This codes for CASSQPVGDNEQFF.

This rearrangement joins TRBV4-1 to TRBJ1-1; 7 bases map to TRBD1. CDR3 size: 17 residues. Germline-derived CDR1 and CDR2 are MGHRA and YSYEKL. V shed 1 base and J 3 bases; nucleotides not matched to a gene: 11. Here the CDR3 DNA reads TGCGCCAGCAGCCAAGTCGACAGGGTTGGGAGATACACTGAAGCTTTCTTT. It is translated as CASSQVDRVGRYTEAFF.

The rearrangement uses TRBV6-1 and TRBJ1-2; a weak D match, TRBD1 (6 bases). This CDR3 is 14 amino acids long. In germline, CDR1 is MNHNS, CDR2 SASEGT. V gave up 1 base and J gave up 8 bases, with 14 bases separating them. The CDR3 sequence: CASSEVPGDGGYTF. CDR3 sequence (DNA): TGTGCCAGCAGTGAAGTACCAGGGGATGGCGGCTACACCTTC.

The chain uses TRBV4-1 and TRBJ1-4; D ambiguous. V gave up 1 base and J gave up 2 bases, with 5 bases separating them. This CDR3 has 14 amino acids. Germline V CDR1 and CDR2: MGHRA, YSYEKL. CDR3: CASSQGRTNEKLFF. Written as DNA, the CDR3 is TGCGCCAGCAGCCAAGGGAGGACTAATGAAAAACTGTTTTTT.

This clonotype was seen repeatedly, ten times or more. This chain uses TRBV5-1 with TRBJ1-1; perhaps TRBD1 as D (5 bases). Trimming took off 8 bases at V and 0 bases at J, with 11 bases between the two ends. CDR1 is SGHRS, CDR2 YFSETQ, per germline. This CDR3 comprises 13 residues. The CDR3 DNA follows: TGCGCCAGTTCAGTGGGGGTGAACACTGAAGCTTTCTTT. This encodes CASSVGVNTEAFF.

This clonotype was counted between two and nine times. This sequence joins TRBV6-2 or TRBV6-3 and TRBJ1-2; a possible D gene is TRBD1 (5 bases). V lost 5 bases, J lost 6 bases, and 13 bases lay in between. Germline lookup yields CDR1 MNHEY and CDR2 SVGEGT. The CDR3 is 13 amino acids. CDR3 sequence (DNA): TGTGCCAGCAGTGACCGGGGCATAGATGGCTACACCTTC. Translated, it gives CASSDRGIDGYTF.

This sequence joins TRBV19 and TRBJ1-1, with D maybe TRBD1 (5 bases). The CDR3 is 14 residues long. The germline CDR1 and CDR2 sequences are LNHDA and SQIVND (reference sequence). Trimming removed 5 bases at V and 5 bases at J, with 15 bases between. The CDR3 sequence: CASSLVGVETEAFF. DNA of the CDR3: TGTGCCAGTAGTCTGGTGGGGGTTGAGACTGAAGCTTTCTTT. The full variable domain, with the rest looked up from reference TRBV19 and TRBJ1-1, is DGGITQSPKYLFRKEGQNVTLSCEQNLNHDAMYWYRQDPGQGLRLIYYSQIVNDFQKGDIAEGYSVSREKKESFPLTVTSAQKNPTAFYLCASSLVGVETEAFFGQGTRLTVV.

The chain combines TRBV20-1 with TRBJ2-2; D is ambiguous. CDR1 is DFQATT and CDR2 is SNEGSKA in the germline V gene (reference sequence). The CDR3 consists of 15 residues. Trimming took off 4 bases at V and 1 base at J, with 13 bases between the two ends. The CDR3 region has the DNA TGCAGTGCTAATAAGTGGTATGGGAACACCGGGGAGCTGTTTTTT. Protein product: CSANKWYGNTGELFF.

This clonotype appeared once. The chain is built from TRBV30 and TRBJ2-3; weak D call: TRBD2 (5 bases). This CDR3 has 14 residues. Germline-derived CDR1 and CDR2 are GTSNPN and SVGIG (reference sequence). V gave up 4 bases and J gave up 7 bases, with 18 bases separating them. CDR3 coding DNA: TGTGCCTGGACCCCGGTCGCGGGCCAGTATACGCAGTATTTT. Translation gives CAWTPVAGQYTQYF.